Following are 31 T cell receptor beta chains from one sample sequenced in a study of cytomegalovirus exposure and HLA in healthy donors (dated by TCRdb to 2015 to 2018). Library prep was done by the immunoSEQ multiplex PCR assay. The multiplex PCR relied on a mix of 60 forward primers for TCR Vbeta segments and 13 reverse primers for TCR Jbeta segments. Held by TCRdb, this immuneACCESS table contains in-frame sequences only and omits some clones. Under half of the omission traces to an unresolved V gene where checked; the cause of the rest is unknown. The sample table lists about 96,000 clones, approximately 72% of them with a count of one. The ten largest clones capture approximately 3.2% of the sample. Sequencing input: PBMCs. These TCRs come from a female donor in good health and CMV-seropositive.

V and J are TRBV5-4 and TRBJ2-7, with 11 bases that match TRBD2. This CDR3 contains 17 residues. With V trimmed by 3 bases and J by 1 base, 9 bases remained unmatched. Looked up from germline, CDR1 is SGHNT and CDR2 is YYREEE (reference sequence). In nucleotides, the CDR3 is TGTGCCAGCAGCTCCCTCTCGCTAGCGGGAGGATCCTACGAGCAGTACTTC. This translates into CASSSLSLAGGSYEQYF. The whole variable domain, remainder taken from reference TRBV5-4 and TRBJ2-7, is ETGVTQSPTHLIKTRGQQVTLRCSSQSGHNTVSWYQQALGQGPQFIFQYYREEENGRGNFPPRFSGLQFPNYSSELNVNALELDDSALYLCASSSLSLAGGSYEQYFGPGTRLTVT.

In regard to this clone: Additional DNA sequences in this sample encode the identical CDR3. The V and J genes are TRBV28 and TRBJ1-2; D remains unclear. This CDR3 is 12 amino acids long. V lost 6 bases, J lost 5 bases, and 10 bases lay in between. From germline, CDR1 is MDHEN and CDR2 SYDVKM. DNA of the CDR3: TGTGCCAGCAGCCTTGGTCAGTATGGCTACACCTTC. Its protein is CASSLGQYGYTF.

This chain uses TRBV6-4 with TRBJ2-3; a possible D gene is TRBD2 (6 bases). This CDR3 is 13 amino acids long. Looked up from germline, CDR1 is MRHNA and CDR2 is SNTAGT. The V end was cut by 2 bases, the J end by 3 bases, with 6 bases between. The CDR3 loop reads CASSDRETDTQYF. The CDR3 DNA reads as TGTGCCAGCAGTGACCGGGAGACAGATACGCAGTATTTT.

The V call is TRBV6-1, the J call TRBJ2-5; 9 bases are shared with TRBD1. V lost 5 bases to trimming and J lost 4 bases; unmatched junction nucleotides: 5. From germline, CDR1 is MNHNS and CDR2 SASEGT. The CDR3 is 14 residues long. CDR3 loop: CASSIGQGRETQYF. CDR3 nucleotides: TGTGCCAGCAGTATAGGACAGGGGAGAGAGACCCAGTACTTC.

This rearrangement joins TRBV7-3 to TRBJ2-3; TRBD1 agrees at 8 bases. V shed 5 bases, J shed 1 base, and the junction held 5 bases outside the gene matches. CDR1 is SGHTA, CDR2 FQGTGA, per germline. The CDR3 sequence is 15 residues long. CDR3 in amino acids: CASSLGGQGTDTQYF. The CDR3 nucleotides are TGTGCCAGCAGCCTAGGGGGACAGGGCACAGATACGCAGTATTTT. The full variable domain, with the rest looked up from reference TRBV7-3 and TRBJ2-3, is GAGVSQTPSNKVTEKGKYVELRCDPISGHTALYWYRQSLGQGPEFLIYFQGTGAADDSGLPNDRFFAVRPEGSVSTLKIQRTERGDSAVYLCASSLGGQGTDTQYFGPGTRLTVL.

This chain uses TRBV18 with TRBJ2-1; no firm D call. The CDR3 sequence is 12 residues long. Between the trimmed V and J ends, which lost 0 bases and 10 bases, there was a span of 7 bases. Germline CDR1 KGHSH, CDR2 LQKENI. The CDR3 reads CASSPPAPEQFF. In DNA form, the CDR3 reads TGTGCCAGCTCACCACCGGCCCCAGAGCAGTTCTTC.

This sequence joins TRBV19 and TRBJ2-7; no definite D call. Per germline, CDR1 LNHDA and CDR2 SQIVND (reference sequence). Trimming cost V 5 bases and J 3 bases, with 14 bases left between them. CDR3 length: 14 residues. The CDR3 loop reads CASSSTSFRYEQYF. CDR3 nucleotide sequence: TGTGCCAGTAGTTCGACATCCTTCCGCTACGAGCAGTACTTC.

The chain has TRBV18 and TRBJ1-2; 7 bases fit TRBD1. The CDR3 has 14 residues. Germline V gives CDR1 KGHSH, CDR2 LQKENI. The V and J ends lost 3 bases and 0 bases, in that order; junction bases with no gene match: 1. Written as DNA, the CDR3 is TGTGCCAGCTCACCGACAGGGCCTAACTATGGCTACACCTTC. Translated: CASSPTGPNYGYTF.

The chain has TRBV7-2 and TRBJ1-5; 7 nucleotides agree with TRBD1. The CDR3 length is 15 residues. V shed 4 bases, J shed 3 bases, and the junction held 6 bases outside the gene matches. Germline-derived CDR1 and CDR2 are SGHTA and FQGNSA. The CDR3 DNA reads as TGTGCCAGCAGCTCCGGGGACAGCGACAATCAGCCCCAGCATTTT. This codes for CASSSGDSDNQPQHF.

V usage is TRBV7-2 and J usage is TRBJ2-2; D ambiguous. CDR1 is SGHTA and CDR2 is FQGNSA in the germline V gene. The CDR3 length is 14 residues. Between the trimmed V and J ends, which lost 1 base and 4 bases, there was a span of 7 bases. The CDR3 DNA sequence: TGTGCCAGCAGCTTAGTAGTCGGCACCGGGGAGCTGTTTTTT. Its protein is CASSLVVGTGELFF.

The CDR3 spells CASSVRSRGDEQYF. The CDR3 nucleotides are TGTGCCAGCAGCGTCCGATCCAGGGGCGACGAGCAGTACTTC. This sequence joins TRBV9 and TRBJ2-7, with D possibly TRBD1 on 6 matching bases. CDR3 length: 14 residues. V was trimmed by 2 bases and J by 5 bases, leaving 14 bases between them. The V gene's germline CDR1 is SGDLS and CDR2 YYNGEE. Variable domain in full (rest from reference TRBV9 and TRBJ2-7): DSGVTQTPKHLITATGQRVTLRCSPRSGDLSVYWYQQSLDQGLQFLIQYYNGEERAKGNILERFSAQQFPDLHSELNLSSLELGDSALYFCASSVRSRGDEQYFGPGTRLTVT.

This chain uses TRBV9 with TRBJ2-2; D is unresolved. The CDR3 extends over 13 amino acids. The germline CDR1 and CDR2 sequences are SGDLS and YYNGEE. Trimming shortened V by 3 bases and J by 4 bases, and 7 bases separated the two germline ends. The CDR3 DNA follows: TGTGCCAGCAGCGAGGAGCTCACCGGGGAGCTGTTTTTT. Translation gives CASSEELTGELFF.

This chain connects TRBV4-2 to TRBJ2-1, with 10 bases identical to TRBD2. Germline CDR1 is LGHNA and CDR2 is YNFKEQ. V dropped 4 bases and J dropped 3; count of bases not matched to a gene: 3. CDR3 length equals 15 residues. DNA of the CDR3: TGTGCCAGCAGCCTTAGCGGGGGGTTCTACAATGAGCAGTTCTTC. Its protein is CASSLSGGFYNEQFF.

J is TRBJ1-2 and V is TRBV7-8; 11 bases are shared with TRBD1. The J segment lost 2 bases and the V segment lost 5 bases, leaving 4 bases of the junction unmatched. Germline CDR1 is SGHVS and CDR2 is FQNEAQ. The CDR3 extends over 15 amino acids. The CDR3 here is CASSLRTGGNYGYTF. Written as DNA, the CDR3 is TGTGCCAGCAGCCTGCGGACAGGGGGCAACTATGGCTACACCTTC.

The chain employs TRBV5-8 and TRBJ1-2; 7 bases fit TRBD1. J lost 4 bases, V lost 0 bases, and 9 bases had no gene match. The CDR3 sequence is 16 residues long. Germline V gene data show CDR1 as SGHTS and CDR2 as YDEGEE. The CDR3, as DNA: TGTGCCAGCAGCTTGGAGGGGGCGCGTTCGGCCTATGGCTACACCTTC. Its translation: CASSLEGARSAYGYTF. The full variable domain, in which reference TRBV5-8 and TRBJ1-2 provide the parts outside the CDR3, is EAGVTQSPTHLIKTRGQQATLRCSPISGHTSVYWYQQALGLGLQFLLWYDEGEERNRGNFPPRFSGRQFPNYSSELNVNALELEDSALYLCASSLEGARSAYGYTFGSGTRLTVV.

This chain uses TRBV4-3 with TRBJ1-1; D ambiguous. Germline-derived CDR1 and CDR2 are LGHNA and YSLEER. Trimming pared 2 bases from V and 2 bases from J, leaving 9 bases between. CDR3 length: 14 residues. The CDR3 coding sequence is TGCGCCAGCAGCCAATTCTCGGGAAACACTGAAGCTTTCTTT. This translates into CASSQFSGNTEAFF.

The V and J genes are TRBV7-2 and TRBJ1-3, with TRBD1 as a possible D gene (6 bases). The germline gives CDR1 SGHTA, CDR2 FQGNSA. Trimming took 5 bases from V and 3 from J, leaving 17 bases between them. The CDR3 is 16 amino acids. CDR3 residues: CASSPTRQAFGNTIYF. The CDR3 region has the DNA TGTGCCAGCAGCCCAACCCGACAGGCCTTTGGAAACACCATATATTTT. Based on the CDR3 plus reference TRBV7-2 and TRBJ1-3, the full variable domain is GAGVSQSPSNKVTEKGKDVELRCDPISGHTALYWYRQSLGQGLEFLIYFQGNSAPDKSGLPSDRFSAERTGGSVSTLTIQRTQQEDSAVYLCASSPTRQAFGNTIYFGEGSWLTVV.

The chain couples TRBV5-4 to TRBJ2-7; TRBD1 aligns across 7 bases. CDR1 is SGHNT, CDR2 YYREEE, per germline (reference sequence). CDR3 length equals 17 residues. V was pared by 3 bases and J by 1 base, with 13 bases of the junction left unmatched. The DNA of the CDR3 is TGTGCCAGCAGCTCTCCCGAGACAGGGAGACTTTCCTACGAGCAGTACTTC. Encoded protein: CASSSPETGRLSYEQYF. Supplemented by reference TRBV5-4 and TRBJ2-7, the full variable domain reads ETGVTQSPTHLIKTRGQQVTLRCSSQSGHNTVSWYQQALGQGPQFIFQYYREEENGRGNFPPRFSGLQFPNYSSELNVNALELDDSALYLCASSSPETGRLSYEQYFGPGTRLTVT.

This sequence joins TRBV7-8 and TRBJ2-2, with 8 bases that match TRBD1. This CDR3 has 14 amino acids. V dropped 5 bases and J dropped 14; count of bases not matched to a gene: 13. Looked up from germline, CDR1 is SGHVS and CDR2 is FQNEAQ. Written as DNA, the CDR3 is TGTGCCAGCAGCCCCCTGGTCCGGACAGGGCATCTGTTTTTT. Encoded protein: CASSPLVRTGHLFF.

This clone was picked up a small number of times. The chain uses TRBV4-1 and TRBJ1-5; perhaps TRBD1 as D (6 bases). The germline CDR1 and CDR2 sequences are MGHRA and YSYEKL. This CDR3 region has 14 residues. The V end lost 5 bases, the J end lost 7 bases, and 15 bases lay between the germline ends. The CDR3 bases are TGCGCCAGCAGCTTACAGGGCGGTAGACAGCCCCAGCATTTT. Its protein is CASSLQGGRQPQHF.

This clone was detected a few times. The chain joins TRBV6-1 to TRBJ2-1, with TRBD2 matching 10 bases. CDR1 and CDR2 from the germline V gene are MNHNS and SASEGT. V lost 3 bases to trimming and J lost 6 bases; unmatched junction nucleotides: 8. The CDR3 totals 16 residues. CDR3 in DNA: TGTGCCAGCAGTGACCGCCTAGCGGGGGTTCCCAATGAGCAGTTCTTC. Protein: CASSDRLAGVPNEQFF.

This clone occurred a few times. For the CDR3, the DNA is TGCAGTGCTAGAGATTCCCGTACGCAGTATTTT. It specifies CSARDSRTQYF. The chain combines TRBV20-1 with TRBJ2-3; D is undetermined. From germline, CDR1 is DFQATT and CDR2 SNEGSKA (reference sequence). The CDR3 contains 11 residues. The V gene lost 0 bases and the J gene lost 8 bases, with 6 bases spanning the gap.

The genes are TRBV5-1 and TRBJ2-1, with TRBD1 matching over 9 bases. Trimming at V came to 4 bases and at J to 8 bases, leaving 7 bases not matched to a gene. This CDR3 contains 14 residues. Germline CDR1 reads SGHRS; CDR2 reads YFSETQ. CDR3 nucleotides: TGCGCCAGCAGCGAGGGACAGGGTTTTGATGAGCAGTTCTTC. Translation gives CASSEGQGFDEQFF.

The rearrangement links TRBV19 to TRBJ2-7; 11 positions match TRBD1. The germline V gene has CDR1 LNHDA and CDR2 SQIVND (reference sequence). The J segment lost 6 bases and the V segment lost 4 bases, leaving 8 bases of the junction unmatched. The CDR3 consists of 15 residues. CDR3 bases: TGTGCCAGTAGTAGACGGACAGGGGGCGGTGGCGAGCAGTACTTC. Translated, it gives CASSRRTGGGGEQYF.

J is TRBJ1-1 and V is TRBV29-1; possible D gene TRBD1, 6 bases. V was clipped by 6 bases and J by 4 bases, with 15 bases between them. The CDR3 sequence is 13 residues long. From germline, CDR1 is SQVTM and CDR2 ANQGSEA. Written as DNA, the CDR3 is TGCAGCGTGCCACTCACAGGGTTCACTGAAGCTTTCTTT. The encoded protein is CSVPLTGFTEAFF.

This clone came up a few times. The chain has TRBV6-6 and TRBJ2-1; D gene ambiguous. Per germline, CDR1 MNHNY and CDR2 SVGAGI (reference sequence). V was cut by 2 bases and J by 6 bases, with 8 bases left in between. The CDR3 runs to 13 residues. The CDR3 reads CASSYSSANEQFF. For the CDR3, the DNA is TGTGCCAGCAGTTACAGTAGTGCCAATGAGCAGTTCTTC.

The chain recombines TRBV15 with TRBJ1-6; maybe TRBD1 (5 bases). In germline, CDR1 is LNHNV, CDR2 YYDKDF (reference sequence). V was cut by 0 bases and J by 0 bases, with 12 bases left in between. This CDR3 is 18 amino acids long. Written as DNA, the CDR3 is TGTGCCACCAGCAGAGATCTAAGGGGAAGCTCCTATAATTCACCCCTCCACTTT. It encodes CATSRDLRGSSYNSPLHF.

About this clone: Relative to the germline gene, one junction end is altered; a read error may explain this. The chain carries TRBV7-7 and TRBJ2-5, with D hard to call. The CDR3 sequence is 13 residues long. Germline CDR1 SSHAT, CDR2 FNYEAQ (reference sequence). The CDR3 DNA sequence: TGTGCTAGCAGCTTTTCAGAGGTTGAGACCCAGTACTTC. Protein product: CASSFSEVETQYF.

The V and J genes are TRBV7-2 and TRBJ2-7, with 7 bases matching TRBD1. Trimming took 5 bases from V and 7 from J; bases not matched to a gene: 8. From germline, CDR1 is SGHTA and CDR2 FQGNSA. This CDR3 spans 13 amino acids. CDR3 region: CASSPTGVREQYF. Written as DNA, the CDR3 is TGTGCCAGCAGCCCCACAGGGGTGAGGGAGCAGTACTTC.

This clone was detected once. The chain has TRBV29-1 and TRBJ2-7; a possible D gene is TRBD2 (5 bases). The germline CDR1 and CDR2 sequences are SQVTM and ANQGSEA. Deletions cut 5 bases from V and 5 bases from J, with 10 bases between. The CDR3 runs 11 residues. In nucleotides, the CDR3 is TGCAGCGTTCGGGAAGGGAACGAGCAGTACTTC. Its translation: CSVREGNEQYF.

The J gene is TRBJ2-2, the V gene TRBV10-2, with a weak D call TRBD2 (6 bases). V was pared by 6 bases and J by 0 bases, with 8 bases between. The CDR3 spans 14 residues. Germline CDR1 WSHSY, CDR2 SAAADI. The CDR3 coding sequence is TGCGCCAGCAGGGAGGGCACGAACACCGGGGAGCTGTTTTTT. It yields the protein CASREGTNTGELFF.